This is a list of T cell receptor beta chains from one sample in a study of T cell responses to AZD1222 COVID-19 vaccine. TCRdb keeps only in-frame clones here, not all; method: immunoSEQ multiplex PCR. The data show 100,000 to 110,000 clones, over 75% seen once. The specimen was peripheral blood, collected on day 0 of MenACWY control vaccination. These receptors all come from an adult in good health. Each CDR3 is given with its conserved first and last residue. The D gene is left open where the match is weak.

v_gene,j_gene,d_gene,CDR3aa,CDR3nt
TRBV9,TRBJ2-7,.,CASSVGEGGGRSSYEQYF,TGTGCCAGCAGCGTAGGGGAAGGGGGCGGGAGGAGCTCCTACGAGCAGTACTTC
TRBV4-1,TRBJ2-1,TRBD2,CASSARTSGSIEQFF,TGCGCCAGCAGCGCGAGGACTAGCGGGAGTATTGAGCAGTTCTTC
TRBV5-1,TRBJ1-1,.,CATSFRTDTEAFF,TGCGCCACCTCTTTCAGGACGGACACTGAAGCTTTCTTT
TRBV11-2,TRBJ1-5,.,CASSRGLDQPQHF,TGTGCCAGCAGCCGAGGGTTGGATCAGCCCCAGCATTTT
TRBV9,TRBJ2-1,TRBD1,CASSALGQGANEQFF,TGTGCCAGCAGCGCCCTCGGACAGGGGGCGAATGAGCAGTTCTTC
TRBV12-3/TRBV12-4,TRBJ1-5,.,CASSLVRNQPQHF,TGTGCCAGCAGTTTAGTTCGCAATCAGCCCCAGCATTTT
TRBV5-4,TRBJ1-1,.,CASSFFWGANTEAFF,TGTGCCAGCAGCTTTTTTTGGGGGGCGAACACTGAAGCTTTCTTT
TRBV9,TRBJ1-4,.,CASSVDPGSGGEKLFF,TGTGCCAGCAGCGTAGACCCAGGATCTGGGGGGGAAAAACTGTTTTTT
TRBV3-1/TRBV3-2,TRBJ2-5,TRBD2,CASSQGGGTSGETQYF,TGTGCCAGCAGCCAAGGAGGAGGAACTAGCGGAGAGACCCAGTACTTC
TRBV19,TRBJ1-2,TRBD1,CASSVQGGLNYGYTF,TGTGCCAGTAGTGTACAGGGGGGGCTTAACTATGGCTACACCTTC
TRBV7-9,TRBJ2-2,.,CASSHVGGGSGELFF,TGTGCCAGCAGCCACGTCGGGGGCGGGTCCGGGGAGCTGTTTTTT